One sample yielded the 25 T cell receptor beta chains listed below, sequenced in a study of blood T cell repertoires in COVID-19. TCRdb's copy holds only in-frame clones and misses some; the assay was immunoSEQ multiplex PCR. The data show under 300,000 clones, 84% seen once. Sequenced sample: peripheral blood. The receptors derive from a man over 45 with acute or convalescent COVID-19.

The chain is built from TRBV5-5 and TRBJ1-1; D remains ambiguous. Trimming took 0 bases from V and 4 from J, leaving 7 bases between them. The CDR3 extends over 13 amino acids. Germline values: CDR1 SGHKS, CDR2 YYEKEE (reference sequence). The DNA of the CDR3 is TGTGCCAGCAGCTTGGGCAGGTTCACTGAAGCTTTCTTT. Its protein product is CASSLGRFTEAFF.

This chain connects TRBV14 to TRBJ2-5; tentative D call: TRBD1 (6 bases). From germline, CDR1 is SGHDN and CDR2 FVKESK. This CDR3 has 15 residues. Trimming left V 4 bases short and J 2 bases short, with 14 bases between. CDR3 DNA sequence: TGTGCCAGCAGCCCCCTACAGGGAACTCAAGAGACCCAGTACTTC. Residues: CASSPLQGTQETQYF.

The chain couples TRBV7-8 to TRBJ2-3, with a weak D call TRBD2 (6 bases). V was clipped by 1 base and J by 3 bases, with 17 bases between them. From germline, CDR1 is SGHVS and CDR2 FQNEAQ. The CDR3 runs 17 residues. The CDR3 DNA reads TGTGCCAGCAGCTTAGAGAAGGCTAGCGAGGATACAGATACGCAGTATTTT. This sequence encodes CASSLEKASEDTDTQYF.

The rearrangement links TRBV7-3 to TRBJ2-1; weak D call: TRBD1 (5 bases). The CDR3 spans 13 residues. Germline values: CDR1 SGHTA, CDR2 FQGTGA. Trimming took 4 bases from V and 3 from J, leaving 7 bases between them. CDR3 DNA: TGTGCCAGCAGCTCGACAGTCTACAATGAGCAGTTCTTC. Encoded protein: CASSSTVYNEQFF.

V gene TRBV11-1 combines with J gene TRBJ2-7; TRBD1 is a possible D gene (6 bases). The V end lost 1 base, the J end lost 4 bases, and 17 bases lay between the germline ends. The CDR3 totals 16 residues. Looked up from germline, CDR1 is SGHAT and CDR2 is FQDESV (reference sequence). The CDR3 loop is CASSLVAGDPRYEQYF. CDR3 in DNA: TGTGCCAGCAGCTTAGTGGCAGGGGATCCTAGGTACGAGCAGTACTTC.

The V call is TRBV9, the J call TRBJ2-3; no reliable D call. Germline-derived CDR1 and CDR2 are SGDLS and YYNGEE. Trimming removed 4 bases at V and 3 bases at J, with 15 bases between. This CDR3 is built from 15 residues. The CDR3 sequence is CASSPYGSATDTQYF. CDR3 bases: TGTGCCAGCAGCCCCTACGGCAGCGCGACAGATACGCAGTATTTT.

The CDR3 nucleotides are TGTGCCAGCAGCACAGGACTAAATGGCTACACCTTC. Its protein is CASSTGLNGYTF. This chain connects TRBV6-5 to TRBJ1-2; D is possibly TRBD1 (5 bases). The V gene's germline CDR1 is MNHEY and CDR2 SVGAGI. The V and J ends lost 6 bases and 6 bases respectively, with 11 bases between them. CDR3 size: 12 residues.

V and J are TRBV19 and TRBJ2-1; TRBD2 might be the D (7 bases). Looked up from germline, CDR1 is LNHDA and CDR2 is SQIVND (reference sequence). The CDR3 is made up of 16 amino acids. Trimming cost V 1 base and J 3 bases, with 13 bases left between them. The CDR3 DNA reads TGTGCCAGTAGTATAGTAGGCGGGGGCCGCTACAATGAGCAGTTCTTC. Protein: CASSIVGGGRYNEQFF.

The count of this clone is one. This sequence joins TRBV21-1 and TRBJ2-1; the table's D gene call, TRBD1, was not cross checked with the DNA. TRBV21-1 is labeled a pseudogene. The CDR3 extends over 15 amino acids. CDR3 sequence (DNA): TGTGCCAGCAGCAAAGGGACAGGGAAAAACAATGAGCAGTTCTTC. Protein: CASSKGTGKNNEQFF.

The chain couples TRBV7-6 to TRBJ1-3; the match to TRBD1 covers 8 bases. This CDR3 has 17 amino acids. Trimming at V came to 5 bases and at J to 4 bases, leaving 13 bases not matched to a gene. Germline loops: CDR1 SGHVS, CDR2 FNYEAQ. The CDR3 DNA is TGTGCCAGCAGCCCCCATAGTCAGGGGGCGCAAGGAAACACCATATATTTT. Encoded protein: CASSPHSQGAQGNTIYF.

About this clone: Mismatch with germline at one junction end may stem from a read error. The chain links TRBV9 to TRBJ1-2; TRBD1 might be the D (5 bases). CDR3 size: 14 residues. Germline assignment: CDR1 SGDLS and CDR2 YYNGEE. Here the CDR3 DNA reads TGTGCCAGCAGCGTAGACGACAGTAACTACGGCTACACCTTC. Translating gives CASSVDDSNYGYTF.

CDR3 DNA sequence: TGTGCCAGCAGCTTCCGGGAAAAGAGGGCCAAAAACATTCAGTACTTC. This translates into CASSFREKRAKNIQYF. V usage is TRBV13 and J usage is TRBJ2-4, with TRBD2 as a possible D gene (5 bases). Trimming pared 3 bases from V and 1 base from J, leaving 13 bases between. Looked up from germline, CDR1 is PRHDT and CDR2 is FYEKMQ (reference sequence). CDR3 size: 16 residues.

The V gene is TRBV4-2, the J gene TRBJ1-5; TRBD1 matches 9 bases. CDR1 is LGHNA and CDR2 is YNFKEQ in the germline V gene. The CDR3 is made up of 15 amino acids. The V gene end was trimmed by 0 bases and the J gene end by 8 bases; junction bases not matched to a gene: 5. CDR3 residues: CASSQEGTGPEPQHF. For the CDR3, the DNA is TGTGCCAGCAGCCAAGAGGGGACAGGGCCGGAGCCCCAGCATTTT.

V usage is TRBV7-2 and J usage is TRBJ1-6, with 7 bases lining up with TRBD1. The germline CDR1 and CDR2 sequences are SGHTA and FQGNSA. The CDR3 loop spans 14 amino acids. V lost 6 bases and J lost 6; bases outside the gene matches: 5. DNA for the CDR3: TGTGCCAGCAGAAGGACAGGTGGTAATTCACCCCTCCACTTT. Translation: CASRRTGGNSPLHF.

This chain connects TRBV20-1 to TRBJ1-3, with D hard to call. Looked up from germline, CDR1 is DFQATT and CDR2 is SNEGSKA (reference sequence). The CDR3 is made up of 11 amino acids. The CDR3 region has the DNA TGCGCACCGCGCTCTGGAAACACCATATATTTT. It yields the protein CAPRSGNTIYF.

This rearrangement joins TRBV27 to TRBJ2-1, with TRBD2 identical over 10 bases. The germline CDR1 and CDR2 sequences are MNHEY and SMNVEV (reference sequence). The J segment lost 1 base and the V segment lost 2 bases, leaving 5 bases of the junction unmatched. This CDR3 region has 17 residues. CDR3 amino acids: CASSLDSSGSSYNEQFF. CDR3 nucleotides: TGTGCCAGCAGTTTAGACTCTAGCGGGAGTTCCTACAATGAGCAGTTCTTC.

The chain links TRBV9 to TRBJ2-7, with 8 bases aligning to TRBD1. Germline CDR1 SGDLS, CDR2 YYNGEE. V lost 7 bases and J lost 6; bases outside the gene matches: 12. The CDR3 totals 14 residues. CDR3 coding DNA: TGTGCCAGCGGGCTGGGACAGGTCTTAGGCGAGCAGTACTTC. Its protein is CASGLGQVLGEQYF.

The rearrangement uses TRBV30 and TRBJ1-4; D is unclear. The CDR3 contains 13 residues. Germline V CDR1 and CDR2: GTSNPN, SVGIG (reference sequence). Deletions cut 1 base from V and 7 bases from J, with 10 bases between. This CDR3 reads CAWSEGVVEKLFF. For the CDR3, the DNA is TGTGCCTGGAGTGAGGGAGTGGTTGAAAAACTGTTTTTT.

The genes are TRBV28 and TRBJ2-7; tentative D call: TRBD1 (5 bases). Trimming took off 10 bases at V and 0 bases at J, with 10 bases between the two ends. CDR3 length: 12 amino acids. CDR1 and CDR2 (germline): MDHEN, SYDVKM. CDR3 in DNA: TGTGCCATCCAGGACAACTCCTACGAGCAGTACTTC. Protein product: CAIQDNSYEQYF.

This sequence joins TRBV28 and TRBJ1-2, with 7 bases that match TRBD1. Germline trimming cut 7 bases from V and 4 bases from J; bases unmatched to any gene: 9. Germline V gene sequence: CDR1 MDHEN, CDR2 SYDVKM. There are 14 residues in the CDR3. The CDR3 DNA reads TGTGCCAGCACCTCCGACAGGGCCGGCTATGGCTACACCTTC. It codes for CASTSDRAGYGYTF.

The chain uses TRBV7-2 and TRBJ1-3, with TRBD1 as a possible D gene (5 bases). CDR1 is SGHTA and CDR2 is FQGNSA in the germline V gene. The length of the CDR3 is 15 residues. The ends were cut back, 9 bases at V and 0 bases at J, with 15 bases in the middle. The CDR3, as DNA: TGTGCCAGTAATGCCCCAGGGTTCTCTGGAAACACCATATATTTT. The encoded protein is CASNAPGFSGNTIYF.

The chain joins TRBV7-6 to TRBJ1-2, with TRBD1 as a possible D gene (5 bases). V dropped 2 bases and J dropped 5 bases, with 9 bases sitting between them. Germline-derived CDR1 and CDR2 are SGHVS and FNYEAQ. This CDR3 region has 13 residues. CDR3 in DNA: TGTGCCAGCAGCTTAAACGGGGGTTATGGCTACACCTTC. Encoded protein: CASSLNGGYGYTF.

About this clone: Other DNA variants within this sample encode the same CDR3. This chain joins TRBV5-1 and TRBJ2-5; D perhaps matches TRBD1 (5 bases). The V and J ends lost 0 bases and 5 bases respectively, with 8 bases between them. CDR1 and CDR2 (germline): SGHRS, YFSETQ. The CDR3 is 13 amino acids. CDR3 nucleotide sequence: TGCGCCAGCAGCTTGGGGCAGGGTGAGACCCAGTACTTC. This sequence encodes CASSLGQGETQYF.

This sequence joins TRBV3-1 (or the pseudogene TRBV3-2) and TRBJ2-1; TRBD2 aligns across 13 bases. J was trimmed by 4 bases and V by 4 bases; bases with no gene match: 1. Germline V CDR1 and CDR2: LGHDT, YNNKEL (reference sequence). The CDR3 covers 15 residues. The CDR3 nucleotides read TGTGCCAGCAGCCTGGGACTAGCGGGGTACAATGAGCAGTTCTTC. Amino acid sequence: CASSLGLAGYNEQFF.

The chain recombines TRBV11-3 with TRBJ1-1; D perhaps matches TRBD1 (5 bases). V lost 3 bases, J lost 3 bases, and 14 bases lay in between. Germline V lookup: CDR1 SGHNT, CDR2 YENEEA. This CDR3 spans 15 amino acids. Here the CDR3 DNA reads TGTGCCAGCAGCTTCGGGGGGTACCGGGACACTGAAGCTTTCTTT. Protein product: CASSFGGYRDTEAFF. The variable domain in full, completed from reference TRBV11-3 and TRBJ1-1, reads EAGVVQSPRYKIIEKKQPVAFWCNPISGHNTLYWYLQNLGQGPELLIRYENEEAVDDSQLPKDRFSAERLKGVDSTLKIQPAELGDSAVYLCASSFGGYRDTEAFFGQGTRLTVV.